These 28 T cell receptor beta chains came from one sample sequenced in a study of cytotoxic CD8 clonotypes in ibrutinib-treated CLL listed by TCRdb under 2021. Libraries were constructed by the immunoSEQ multiplex PCR assay. Drawn from immuneACCESS, this table holds only the in-frame rearrangements with V and J called that TCRdb kept. Clones are partly lost; checked studies trace under half to an unresolved V gene and leave the rest unexplained. The sample includes about 140,000 clones, with 80% observed a single time. The ten largest account for less than 8.5% of the sample. The specimen was PBMCs, collected after 36 months of ibrutinib treatment. These TCRs come from a human donor with chronic lymphocytic leukemia.

The J gene is TRBJ2-7, the V gene TRBV5-4; no definite D call. Germline V gene lookup returns CDR1 SGHNT and CDR2 YYREEE (reference sequence). The CDR3 spans 14 residues. Deletions cut 2 bases from V and 2 bases from J, with 11 bases between. The CDR3 loop is CASSFIGPTYEQYF. CDR3 nucleotide sequence: TGTGCCAGCAGCTTCATAGGGCCGACCTACGAGCAGTACTTC. The full variable domain, its missing parts supplied by reference TRBV5-4 and TRBJ2-7, is ETGVTQSPTHLIKTRGQQVTLRCSSQSGHNTVSWYQQALGQGPQFIFQYYREEENGRGNFPPRFSGLQFPNYSSELNVNALELDDSALYLCASSFIGPTYEQYFGPGTRLTVT.

The DNA for the CDR3 is TGTGCCAGCAGCCCGGACAGGGGATTTGGCTACACCTTC. It is translated as CASSPDRGFGYTF. The chain uses TRBV27 and TRBJ1-2; 9 nucleotides agree with TRBD1. Germline V gene lookup returns CDR1 MNHEY and CDR2 SMNVEV (reference sequence). The CDR3 spans 13 residues. With 6 bases clipped from V and 7 bases from J, the junction kept 6 bases outside the gene matches.

J is TRBJ1-3 and V is TRBV7-9; D not resolved. Germline V CDR1 and CDR2: SEHNR, FQNEAQ (reference sequence). V was clipped by 4 bases and J by 8 bases, with 15 bases between them. This CDR3 has 14 residues. In DNA form, the CDR3 reads TGTGCCAGCAGCTCTCTCCCCCTTGCAGACACCATATATTTT. Translating gives CASSSLPLADTIYF.

The chain employs TRBV7-3 and TRBJ2-3; unclear D gene. Trimming removed 3 bases from V and 2 bases from J, with 3 bases in between. The CDR3 spans 12 residues. Germline assignment: CDR1 SGHTA and CDR2 FQGTGA. CDR3 loop: CASSFLTDTQYF. Here the CDR3 DNA reads TGTGCCAGCAGCTTCCTCACAGATACGCAGTATTTT.

The gene calls are TRBV30 and TRBJ1-3; tentative D call: TRBD1 (6 bases). Trimming shortened V by 2 bases and J by 0 bases, and 11 bases separated the two germline ends. The CDR3 runs to 15 residues. CDR1 is GTSNPN, CDR2 SVGIG, per germline (reference sequence). The CDR3 sequence: CAWSFGQTSGNTIYF. The CDR3 DNA reads as TGTGCCTGGAGTTTCGGACAGACCTCTGGAAACACCATATATTTT.

The chain uses TRBV6-5 and TRBJ1-1; possibly TRBD1 for D (5 bases). Germline V gene data show CDR1 as MNHEY and CDR2 as SVGAGI. Deletions cut 4 bases from V and 0 bases from J, with 12 bases between. The CDR3 covers 15 residues. The chain's CDR3 is CASSSKQVLNTEAFF. The CDR3 nucleotides are TGTGCCAGCAGTTCTAAACAGGTTTTGAACACTGAAGCTTTCTTT.

The chain uses TRBV30 and TRBJ2-7; D unresolved. Trimming took off 2 bases at V and 6 bases at J, with 8 bases between the two ends. The germline CDR1 and CDR2 sequences are GTSNPN and SVGIG (reference sequence). CDR3 length equals 11 residues. CDR3 DNA: TGTGCCTGGAGTTTAGGAGCCGAGCAGTACTTC. Its protein is CAWSLGAEQYF.

The chain couples TRBV7-2 to TRBJ2-5, with 8 bases aligning to TRBD2. The CDR3 extends over 17 amino acids. The V segment lost 1 base and the J segment 6 bases; nucleotides outside the gene matches: 13. Germline CDR1 reads SGHTA; CDR2 reads FQGNSA. Here the CDR3 reads CASSLGTSGGRIQTQYF. Written as DNA, the CDR3 is TGTGCCAGCAGCTTAGGGACGAGCGGGGGACGGATTCAGACCCAGTACTTC.

The chain uses TRBV29-1 and TRBJ2-7, with 13 bases fitting TRBD2. Germline V gives CDR1 SQVTM, CDR2 ANQGSEA. The CDR3 spans 13 residues. The V gene end was trimmed by 6 bases and the J gene end by 2 bases; junction bases not matched to a gene: 1. The DNA of the CDR3 is TGCAGCGTAGGGACTAGCGGGGCCTACGAGCAGTACTTC. This encodes CSVGTSGAYEQYF.

V and J are TRBV11-2 and TRBJ1-5, with TRBD1 as a possible D gene (6 bases). CDR3 length: 14 amino acids. CDR1 is SGHAT and CDR2 is FQNNGV in the germline V gene. Trimming took off 5 bases at V and 4 bases at J, with 12 bases between the two ends. The CDR3 here is CASSPTGINQPQHF. The CDR3 nucleotides are TGTGCCAGCAGCCCGACAGGAATAAATCAGCCCCAGCATTTT.

CDR3 in amino acids: CASSSPAGWEQFF. CDR3 coding DNA: TGTGCCAGCAGTTCCCCGGCGGGGTGGGAGCAGTTCTTC. J is TRBJ2-1 and V is TRBV27; tentative D call: TRBD2 (6 bases). Trimming removed 4 bases at V and 10 bases at J, with 14 bases between. The CDR3 sequence is 13 residues long. Looked up from germline, CDR1 is MNHEY and CDR2 is SMNVEV (reference sequence).

This clone was observed a handful of times. A read error may produce the germline difference seen at one junction end. The CDR3 region is CATSWDSAEKLFF. Written as DNA, the CDR3 is TGTGCCACCAGTTGGGACAGCGCTGAAAAACTGTTTTTT. The chain carries TRBV10-3 and TRBJ1-4; 7 bases map to TRBD1. The V gene's germline CDR1 is ENHRY and CDR2 SYGVKD. This CDR3 has 13 residues.

This sequence joins TRBV7-9 and TRBJ2-7; 7 bases match TRBD1. Germline CDR1 reads SEHNR; CDR2 reads FQNEAQ (reference sequence). Trimming cost V 2 bases and J 2 bases; bases outside gene matches: 12. CDR3 size: 17 residues. The CDR3 region has the DNA TGTGCCAGCAGCTTAAGGGACAGTCGACAAAGGGCCTACGAGCAGTACTTC. Protein sequence: CASSLRDSRQRAYEQYF.

This chain connects TRBV7-2 to TRBJ1-1, with D hard to call. V gave up 4 bases and J gave up 8 bases, with 11 bases separating them. The germline CDR1 and CDR2 sequences are SGHTA and FQGNSA. The CDR3 is 12 amino acids. The CDR3 bases are TGTGCCAGCAGCTCCCCACCCGGGGAAGCTTTCTTT. It codes for CASSSPPGEAFF.

V usage is TRBV5-4 and J usage is TRBJ2-7, with 7 bases aligning to TRBD2. CDR1 is SGHNT, CDR2 YYREEE, per germline (reference sequence). This CDR3 contains 15 residues. V gave up 0 bases and J gave up 2 bases; unmatched junction bases: 5. CDR3 nucleotide sequence: TGTGCCAGCAGCTTGGGGGTAGCGGGTCCCTACGAGCAGTACTTC. It is translated as CASSLGVAGPYEQYF.

The rearrangement uses TRBV10-2 and TRBJ1-2, with D possibly TRBD1 on 5 matching bases. The length of the CDR3 is 18 residues. V was trimmed by 0 bases and J by 4 bases, leaving 21 bases between them. Germline lookup yields CDR1 WSHSY and CDR2 SAAADI. CDR3 residues: CASSESTFWTTSFYGYTF. The CDR3 DNA follows: TGCGCCAGCAGTGAGTCGACTTTTTGGACAACATCGTTCTATGGCTACACCTTC.

The chain couples TRBV4-1 to TRBJ2-1, with D possibly TRBD2 on 5 matching bases. Germline CDR1 MGHRA, CDR2 YSYEKL. V was trimmed by 6 bases and J by 0 bases, leaving 12 bases between them. The CDR3 length is 15 residues. The CDR3, as DNA: TGCGCCAGCAGACTAGACACCGCCTCCTACAATGAGCAGTTCTTC. It translates to CASRLDTASYNEQFF.

This clone was recorded many times. The rearrangement uses TRBV19 and TRBJ1-3; tentatively, D is TRBD1 (5 bases). The CDR3 totals 18 residues. Germline V gene data show CDR1 as LNHDA and CDR2 as SQIVND (reference sequence). V lost 5 bases to trimming and J lost 2 bases, with 22 bases between them. CDR3: CASSRMRVGAGPGNTIYF. DNA for the CDR3: TGTGCCAGTAGTCGTATGCGGGTCGGTGCGGGACCTGGAAACACCATATATTTT.

CDR3 sequence (DNA): TGTGCCAGCAGCCTAGTCGGCTCCTACAATGAGCAGTTCTTC. This gives the protein CASSLVGSYNEQFF. This chain joins TRBV7-9 and TRBJ2-1; no clear D. The V gene's germline CDR1 is SEHNR and CDR2 FQNEAQ (reference sequence). CDR3 length: 14 residues. Trimming left V 5 bases short and J 0 bases short, with 8 bases between.

The chain carries TRBV5-1 and TRBJ2-1; D gene ambiguous. The CDR3 sequence is 13 residues long. The germline CDR1 and CDR2 sequences are SGHRS and YFSETQ. V dropped 0 bases and J dropped 6 bases, with 7 bases sitting between them. CDR3 sequence: CASSLEAFNEQFF. The CDR3 nucleotides are TGCGCCAGCAGCTTGGAAGCCTTCAATGAGCAGTTCTTC.

This chain connects TRBV2 to TRBJ1-2, with 10 bases identical to TRBD1. This CDR3 spans 14 amino acids. Germline assignment: CDR1 SNHLY and CDR2 FYNNEI. V lost 7 bases and J lost 7; bases outside the gene matches: 9. CDR3 coding DNA: TGTGCCAGCACCTGGGACAGGGGCGGGGTTGGCTACACCTTC. Translated: CASTWDRGGVGYTF. Drawing the rest from reference TRBV2 and TRBJ1-2, the complete variable domain is EPEVTQTPSHQVTQMGQEVILRCVPISNHLYFYWYRQILGQKVEFLVSFYNNEISEKSEIFDDQFSVERPDGSNFTLKIRSTKLEDSAMYFCASTWDRGGVGYTFGSGTRLTVV.

For the CDR3, the DNA is TGTGCCAGCAGTTTCCTCGACAGGGGACCCTACAATGAGCAGTTCTTC. Amino acids: CASSFLDRGPYNEQFF. The chain couples TRBV27 to TRBJ2-1; 8 bases are a match to TRBD1. Germline V gives CDR1 MNHEY, CDR2 SMNVEV (reference sequence). The CDR3 has 16 residues. The V gene end was trimmed by 3 bases and the J gene end by 2 bases; junction bases not matched to a gene: 6.

The chain is built from TRBV18 and TRBJ1-6; D is undetermined. Trimming took 3 bases from V and 7 from J, leaving 13 bases between them. Looked up from germline, CDR1 is KGHSH and CDR2 is LQKENI. The CDR3 runs to 15 residues. The CDR3 loop reads CASSPIGVNNSPLHF. The DNA of the CDR3 is TGTGCCAGCTCACCGATCGGTGTAAACAATTCACCCCTCCACTTT.

The chain joins TRBV6-1 to TRBJ1-2; D is undetermined. The germline V gene has CDR1 MNHNS and CDR2 SASEGT. CDR3 length equals 15 residues. Trimming stripped 5 bases from V and 4 bases from J, with 17 bases between. The CDR3 sequence is CASSKERPGGYGYTF. CDR3 in DNA: TGTGCCAGCAGTAAAGAAAGACCTGGAGGCTATGGCTACACCTTC.

CDR3 sequence reads: CASSPPSPNTEAFF. CDR3 coding DNA: TGTGCCAGCTCACCACCTTCCCCGAACACTGAAGCTTTCTTT. The V gene is TRBV18, the J gene TRBJ1-1; no clear D. This CDR3 comprises 14 residues. Germline CDR1 is KGHSH and CDR2 is LQKENI. With 0 bases removed from V and 1 base from J, the gap between germline ends came to 6 bases.

Remarks on this clone: The CDR3 end shows no conserved phenylalanine or tryptophan, and so a read error is likely. Because the CDR3's place on the DNA is in doubt, the DNA is left out and the CDR3 is given as listed by TCRdb. This chain joins TRBV2 and TRBJ1-1; TRBD1 reflects the table's D call only, with no check against the DNA. Germline CDR1 SNHLY, CDR2 FYNNEI. A total of 13 residues make up the CDR3, ends included. The CDR3 reads CASRTTGVGPLAS.

The chain uses TRBV5-6 and TRBJ2-4, with a weak D call TRBD1 (6 bases). The CDR3 contains 17 residues. Germline values: CDR1 SGHDT, CDR2 YYEEEE. The V gene lost 0 bases and the J gene lost 0 bases, with 13 bases spanning the gap. As DNA, the CDR3 is TGTGCCAGCAGCTTGGTAGGGGGTGGCCTAGCCAAAAACATTCAGTACTTC. Translated, it gives CASSLVGGGLAKNIQYF.

The chain recombines TRBV7-7 with TRBJ2-1; D is perhaps TRBD1 (5 bases). The length of the CDR3 is 13 residues. CDR1 SSHAT and CDR2 FNYEAQ come from the germline V gene (reference sequence). Trimming removed 4 bases at V and 8 bases at J, with 12 bases between. This chain's CDR3 is CASSSRGSYEQFF. CDR3 bases: TGTGCCAGCAGCTCAAGGGGATCGTATGAGCAGTTCTTC.